Included here is one T cell receptor beta chain sequence, with context. The antigen is unknown. RNA was isolated and reverse transcribed to cDNA, the sequencing template. Clones were sequenced by immunoSEQ multiplex PCR, and TCRdb holds only the in-frame ones, with some missing. Seen here are 150,000 or so clones, around 87% observed once, and the top ten hold around 14%. This specimen belongs to a study of CD8+ T cells in alopecia areata. Study-wide background: The drug, oral tofacitinib, was given to treated patients at 5 to 10 mg twice daily. Patients in the study were on tofacitinib for 6 to 18 months, then off it for 6 months. Using the percentage of affected scalp area, treated patients' severity was scored.

Germline CDR1 MNHNY, CDR2 SVGAGI (reference sequence). CDR3 length: 11 amino acids. V lost 5 bases, J lost 3 bases, and 5 bases lay in between. As for treatment: oral pan-JAK inhibitor, 5-10 mg twice daily. Study observations and caveats: Mice showed clearer TCR sharing than patients did, a gap that was possibly HLA-related.

The sequence derives from a human donor with alopecia areata. The genes are TRBV6-6 and TRBJ2-7; D is undetermined. The sequences come from CD8+ T cells sorted from blood, collected at week 4, from a patient treated with tofacitinib. This CDR3 is CASSQIYEQYF. The CDR3, as DNA: TGTGCCAGCAGTCAAATCTACGAGCAGTACTTC.